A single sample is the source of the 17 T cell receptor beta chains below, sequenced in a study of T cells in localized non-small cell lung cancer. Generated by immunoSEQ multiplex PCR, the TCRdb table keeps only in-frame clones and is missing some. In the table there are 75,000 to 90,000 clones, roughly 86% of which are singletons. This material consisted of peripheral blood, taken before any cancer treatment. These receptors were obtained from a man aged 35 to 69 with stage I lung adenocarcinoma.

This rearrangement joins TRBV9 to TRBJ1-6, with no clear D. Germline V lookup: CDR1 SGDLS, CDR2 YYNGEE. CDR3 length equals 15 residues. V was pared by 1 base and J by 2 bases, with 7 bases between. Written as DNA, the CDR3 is TGTGCCAGCAGCGTACAGCCAACCTATAATTCACCCCTCCACTTT. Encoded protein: CASSVQPTYNSPLHF.

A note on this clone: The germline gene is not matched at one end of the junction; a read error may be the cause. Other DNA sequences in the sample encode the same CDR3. CDR3 DNA: TGCGCCAGCTCACGGGACAGGGGGCGAATGAACACTGAGGCTTTCTTT. This codes for CASSRDRGRMNTEAFF. This sequence joins TRBV18 and TRBJ1-1; 12 bases agree with TRBD1. Germline V lookup: CDR1 KGHSH, CDR2 LQKENI. This CDR3 has 16 residues.

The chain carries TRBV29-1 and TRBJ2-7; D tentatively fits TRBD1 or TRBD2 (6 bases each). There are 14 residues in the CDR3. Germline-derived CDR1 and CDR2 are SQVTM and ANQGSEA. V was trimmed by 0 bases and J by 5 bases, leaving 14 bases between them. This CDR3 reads CSVEETGGLNEQYF. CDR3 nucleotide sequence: TGCAGCGTTGAAGAGACTGGGGGGCTAAACGAGCAGTACTTC.

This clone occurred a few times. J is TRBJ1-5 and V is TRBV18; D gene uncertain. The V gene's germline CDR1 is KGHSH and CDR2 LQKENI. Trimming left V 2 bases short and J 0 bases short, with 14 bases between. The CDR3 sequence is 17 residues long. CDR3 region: CASSPEQTRNSNQPQHF. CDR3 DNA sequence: TGTGCCAGCTCACCAGAACAGACACGAAATAGCAATCAGCCCCAGCATTTT. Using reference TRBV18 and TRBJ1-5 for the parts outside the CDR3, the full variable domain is NAGVMQNPRHLVRRRGQEARLRCSPMKGHSHVYWYRQLPEEGLKFMVYLQKENIIDESGMPKERFSAEFPKEGPSILRIQQVVRGDSAAYFCASSPEQTRNSNQPQHFGDGTRLSIL.

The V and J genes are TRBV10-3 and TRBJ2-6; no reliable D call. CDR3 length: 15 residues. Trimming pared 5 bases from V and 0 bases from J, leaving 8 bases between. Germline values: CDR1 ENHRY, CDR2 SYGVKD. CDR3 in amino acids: CAISKDGSGANVLTF. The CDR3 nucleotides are TGTGCCATCAGTAAGGACGGCTCTGGGGCCAACGTCCTGACTTTC.

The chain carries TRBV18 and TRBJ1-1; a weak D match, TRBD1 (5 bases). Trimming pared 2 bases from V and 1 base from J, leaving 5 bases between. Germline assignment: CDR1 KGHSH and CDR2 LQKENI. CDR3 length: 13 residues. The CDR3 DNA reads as TGTGCCAGCTCACCAACAGGGAACACTGAAGCTTTCTTT. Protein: CASSPTGNTEAFF.

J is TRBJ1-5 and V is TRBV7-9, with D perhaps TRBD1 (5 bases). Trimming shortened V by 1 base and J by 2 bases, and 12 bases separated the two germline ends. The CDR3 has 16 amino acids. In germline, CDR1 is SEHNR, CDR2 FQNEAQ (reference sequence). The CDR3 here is CASSLGAGPGNQPQHF. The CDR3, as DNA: TGTGCCAGCAGCTTAGGAGCAGGGCCGGGCAATCAGCCCCAGCATTTT.

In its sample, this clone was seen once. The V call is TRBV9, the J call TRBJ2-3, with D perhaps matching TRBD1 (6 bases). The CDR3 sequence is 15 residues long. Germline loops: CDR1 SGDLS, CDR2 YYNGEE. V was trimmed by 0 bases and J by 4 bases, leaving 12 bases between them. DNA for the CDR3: TGTGCCAGCAGCGTAGACCAGGGGCGCGCAGATACGCAGTATTTT. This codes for CASSVDQGRADTQYF. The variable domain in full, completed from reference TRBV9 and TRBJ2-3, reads DSGVTQTPKHLITATGQRVTLRCSPRSGDLSVYWYQQSLDQGLQFLIQYYNGEERAKGNILERFSAQQFPDLHSELNLSSLELGDSALYFCASSVDQGRADTQYFGPGTRLTVL.

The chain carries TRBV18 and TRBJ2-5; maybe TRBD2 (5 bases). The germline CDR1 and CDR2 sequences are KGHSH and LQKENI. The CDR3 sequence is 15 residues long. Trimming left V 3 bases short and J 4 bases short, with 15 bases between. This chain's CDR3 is CASSPRGPGSETQYF. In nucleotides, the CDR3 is TGTGCCAGCTCACCCCGTGGCCCGGGATCAGAGACCCAGTACTTC.

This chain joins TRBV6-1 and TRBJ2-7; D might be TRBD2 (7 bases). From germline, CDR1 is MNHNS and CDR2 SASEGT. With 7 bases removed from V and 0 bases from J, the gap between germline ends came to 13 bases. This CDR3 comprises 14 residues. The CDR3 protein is CASISGEGSYEQYF. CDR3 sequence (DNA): TGTGCCAGCATTTCAGGGGAGGGCTCCTACGAGCAGTACTTC.

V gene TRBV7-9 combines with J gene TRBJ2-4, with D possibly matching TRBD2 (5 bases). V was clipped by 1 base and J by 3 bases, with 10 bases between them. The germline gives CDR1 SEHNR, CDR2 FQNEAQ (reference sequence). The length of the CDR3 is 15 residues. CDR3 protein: CASSLVEGVKNIQYF. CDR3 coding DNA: TGTGCCAGCAGCTTAGTAGAGGGCGTCAAAAACATTCAGTACTTC.

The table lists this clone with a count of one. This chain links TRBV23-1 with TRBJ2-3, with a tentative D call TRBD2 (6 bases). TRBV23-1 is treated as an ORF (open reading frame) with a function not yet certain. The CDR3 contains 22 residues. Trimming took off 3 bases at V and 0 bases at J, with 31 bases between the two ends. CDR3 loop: CASSHLEGRKTEWVNSTDTQYF. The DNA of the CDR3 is TGCGCCAGCAGTCATTTGGAGGGGCGGAAGACAGAGTGGGTCAATAGCACAGATACGCAGTATTTT.

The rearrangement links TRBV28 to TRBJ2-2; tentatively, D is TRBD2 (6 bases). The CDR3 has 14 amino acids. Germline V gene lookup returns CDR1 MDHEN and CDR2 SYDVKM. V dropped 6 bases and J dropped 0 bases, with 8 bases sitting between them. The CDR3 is CASRREPNTGELFF. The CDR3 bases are TGTGCCAGCAGGCGGGAACCGAACACCGGGGAGCTGTTTTTT. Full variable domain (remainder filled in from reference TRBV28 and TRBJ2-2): DVKVTQSSRYLVKRTGEKVFLECVQDMDHENMFWYRQDPGLGLRLIYFSYDVKMKEKGDIPEGYSVSREKKERFSLILESASTNQTSMYLCASRREPNTGELFFGEGSRLTVL.

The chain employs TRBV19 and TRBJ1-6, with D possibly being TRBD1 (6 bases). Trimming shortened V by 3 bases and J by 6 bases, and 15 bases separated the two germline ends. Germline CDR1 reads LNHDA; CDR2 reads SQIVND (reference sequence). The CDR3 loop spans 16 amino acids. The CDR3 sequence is CASSMDSPSSNSPLHF. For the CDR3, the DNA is TGTGCCAGTAGTATGGACAGTCCTTCAAGTAATTCACCCCTCCACTTT.

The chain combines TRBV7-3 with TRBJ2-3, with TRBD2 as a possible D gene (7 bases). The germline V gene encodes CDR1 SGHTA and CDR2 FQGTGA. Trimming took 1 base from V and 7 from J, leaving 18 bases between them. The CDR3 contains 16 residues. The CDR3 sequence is CASSLKAGAILNTQYF. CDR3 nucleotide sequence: TGTGCCAGCAGCTTAAAGGCGGGGGCGATCCTAAATACGCAGTATTTT.

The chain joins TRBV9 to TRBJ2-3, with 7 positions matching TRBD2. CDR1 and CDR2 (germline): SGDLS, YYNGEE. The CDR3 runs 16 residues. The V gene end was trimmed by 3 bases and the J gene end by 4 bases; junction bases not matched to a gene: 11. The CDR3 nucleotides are TGTGCCAGCAGCGGGAAAGCGGGAACATACCCAGATACGCAGTATTTT. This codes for CASSGKAGTYPDTQYF. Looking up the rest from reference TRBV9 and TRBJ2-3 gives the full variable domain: DSGVTQTPKHLITATGQRVTLRCSPRSGDLSVYWYQQSLDQGLQFLIQYYNGEERAKGNILERFSAQQFPDLHSELNLSSLELGDSALYFCASSGKAGTYPDTQYFGPGTRLTVL.

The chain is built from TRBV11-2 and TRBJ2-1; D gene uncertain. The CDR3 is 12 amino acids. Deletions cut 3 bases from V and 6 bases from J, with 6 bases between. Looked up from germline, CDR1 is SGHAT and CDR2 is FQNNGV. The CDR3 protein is CASSLGRNEQFF. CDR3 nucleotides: TGTGCCAGCAGCTTGGGTCGCAATGAGCAGTTCTTC.